Below, 9 T cell receptor beta chains from the same sample are listed, as sequenced in a study of beta chain features in type 1 diabetes. The investigators reverse transcribed all of the isolated RNA, so they sequenced expressed TCRB transcripts. Measured with immunoSEQ multiplex PCR; TCRdb has only the in-frame clones, and not every one. The table lists 450,000 to 550,000 clones, roughly 31% of them singletons. The sequenced sample was naive CD4+ T cells from blood. These TCRs come from a man younger than 35 in good health.

The V call is TRBV7-2, the J call TRBJ2-5; perhaps TRBD2 as D (5 bases). CDR3 length equals 12 residues. The V gene's germline CDR1 is SGHTA and CDR2 FQGNSA. V gave up 5 bases and J gave up 5 bases, with 9 bases separating them. CDR3 coding DNA: TGTGCCAGCAGCAGAGGGTACGAGACCCAGTACTTC. Translated, it gives CASSRGYETQYF.

The genes are TRBV29-1 and TRBJ2-1; D may match TRBD1 or TRBD2 (5 bases each). The CDR3 consists of 14 residues. The germline gives CDR1 SQVTM, CDR2 ANQGSEA. Trimming took 0 bases from V and 2 from J, leaving 8 bases between them. This CDR3 reads CSVEEGDPYNEQFF. As DNA, the CDR3 is TGCAGCGTTGAAGAAGGGGACCCCTACAATGAGCAGTTCTTC.

The chain uses TRBV5-4 and TRBJ2-7; 9 bases are a match to TRBD2. The V gene end was trimmed by 1 base and the J gene end by 2 bases; junction bases not matched to a gene: 4. This CDR3 comprises 15 residues. Germline V gives CDR1 SGHNT, CDR2 YYREEE (reference sequence). The CDR3 loop is CASSLMTSGPYEQYF. The CDR3 DNA reads TGTGCCAGCAGCTTGATGACTAGCGGCCCCTACGAGCAGTACTTC.

A few counts support this clone. The chain recombines TRBV7-9 with TRBJ2-3; the match to TRBD1 covers 7 bases. V gave up 4 bases and J gave up 4 bases; unmatched junction bases: 8. Germline assignment: CDR1 SEHNR and CDR2 FQNEAQ (reference sequence). The CDR3 consists of 15 residues. This CDR3 is CASSSTTGWADTQYF. The CDR3 DNA sequence: TGTGCCAGCAGCTCGACGACAGGGTGGGCAGATACGCAGTATTTT.

This chain joins TRBV4-3 and TRBJ2-1, with 8 nucleotides matching TRBD2. V was pared by 4 bases and J by 7 bases, with 9 bases of the junction left unmatched. The CDR3 runs to 15 residues. Per the germline V gene, CDR1 is LGHNA and CDR2 is YSLEER. The CDR3 reads CASSRSGTRSNEQFF. As DNA, the CDR3 is TGCGCCAGCAGCCGATCCGGGACTAGAAGTAATGAGCAGTTCTTC.

This chain links TRBV29-1 with TRBJ2-7, with 10 bases aligning to TRBD2. The CDR3 runs 13 residues. V was pared by 6 bases and J by 5 bases, with 7 bases of the junction left unmatched. Germline V gene sequence: CDR1 SQVTM, CDR2 ANQGSEA. The CDR3 here is CSVGGLAGDEQYF. CDR3 DNA sequence: TGCAGCGTGGGGGGCCTAGCGGGAGACGAGCAGTACTTC.

CDR3 residues: CASSLGSVGVRQYF. The CDR3 region has the DNA TGTGCCAGCAGCTTGGGATCGGTCGGAGTAAGGCAGTACTTC. This sequence joins TRBV5-6 and TRBJ2-7; no clear D gene. Germline assignment: CDR1 SGHDT and CDR2 YYEEEE. V was pared by 0 bases and J by 9 bases, with 16 bases between. The CDR3 extends over 14 amino acids.

The chain recombines TRBV29-1 with TRBJ2-7; possible D gene TRBD1, 5 bases. The V end was cut by 2 bases, the J end by 0 bases, with 14 bases between. The CDR3 contains 15 residues. From germline, CDR1 is SQVTM and CDR2 ANQGSEA. As DNA, the CDR3 is TGCAGCGTTGAACATGGGGCTCCTAGCTCCTACGAGCAGTACTTC. Amino acid sequence: CSVEHGAPSSYEQYF.

J is TRBJ2-5 and V is TRBV19; either TRBD1 or TRBD2 may fit D (5 bases each). Germline V gene sequence: CDR1 LNHDA, CDR2 SQIVND (reference sequence). The CDR3 is 13 residues long. V was cut by 3 bases and J by 5 bases, with 10 bases left in between. The CDR3 DNA reads TGTGCCAGTAGTATCGCAGGGACCGAGACCCAGTACTTC. Amino acids: CASSIAGTETQYF.